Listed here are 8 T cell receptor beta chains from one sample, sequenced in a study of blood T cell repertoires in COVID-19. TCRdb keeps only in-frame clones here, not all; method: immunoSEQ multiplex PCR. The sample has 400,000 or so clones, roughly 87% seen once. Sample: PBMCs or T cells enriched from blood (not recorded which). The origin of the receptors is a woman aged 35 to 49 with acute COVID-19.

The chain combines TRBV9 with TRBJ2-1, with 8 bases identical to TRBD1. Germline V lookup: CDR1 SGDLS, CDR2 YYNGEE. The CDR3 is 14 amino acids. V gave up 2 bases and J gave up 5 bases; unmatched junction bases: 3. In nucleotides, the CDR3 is TGTGCCAGCAGCGTCGGCAGGGGGCACAATGAGCAGTTCTTC. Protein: CASSVGRGHNEQFF. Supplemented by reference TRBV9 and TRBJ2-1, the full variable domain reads DSGVTQTPKHLITATGQRVTLRCSPRSGDLSVYWYQQSLDQGLQFLIQYYNGEERAKGNILERFSAQQFPDLHSELNLSSLELGDSALYFCASSVGRGHNEQFFGPGTRLTVL.

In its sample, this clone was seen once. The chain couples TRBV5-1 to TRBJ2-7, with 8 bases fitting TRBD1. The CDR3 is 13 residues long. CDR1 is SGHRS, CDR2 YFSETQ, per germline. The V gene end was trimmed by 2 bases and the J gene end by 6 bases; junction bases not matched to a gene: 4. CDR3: CASSFGQGSEQYF. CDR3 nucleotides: TGCGCCAGCAGCTTCGGACAGGGTTCCGAGCAGTACTTC.

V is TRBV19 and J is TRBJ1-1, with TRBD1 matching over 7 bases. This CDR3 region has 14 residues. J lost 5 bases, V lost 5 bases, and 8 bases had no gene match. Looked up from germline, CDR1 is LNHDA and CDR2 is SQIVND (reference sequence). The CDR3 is CASSSHRGRTEAFF. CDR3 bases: TGTGCCAGTAGTTCCCACAGGGGAAGGACTGAAGCTTTCTTT.

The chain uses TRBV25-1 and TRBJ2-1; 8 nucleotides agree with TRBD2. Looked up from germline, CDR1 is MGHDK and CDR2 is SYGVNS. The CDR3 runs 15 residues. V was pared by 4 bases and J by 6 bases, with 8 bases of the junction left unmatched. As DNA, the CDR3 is TGTGCCAGCAGTGTTCGCGGGACTAGAAGCAATGAGCAGTTCTTC. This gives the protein CASSVRGTRSNEQFF.

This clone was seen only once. The CDR3 is CASSQVNNEQFF. CDR3 DNA: TGTGCCAGCAGTCAGGTAAACAATGAGCAGTTCTTC. The J gene is TRBJ2-1, the V gene TRBV6-5; D is undetermined. Germline V gene data show CDR1 as MNHEY and CDR2 as SVGAGI. This CDR3 has 12 residues. The ends were cut back, 5 bases at V and 5 bases at J, with 7 bases in the middle.

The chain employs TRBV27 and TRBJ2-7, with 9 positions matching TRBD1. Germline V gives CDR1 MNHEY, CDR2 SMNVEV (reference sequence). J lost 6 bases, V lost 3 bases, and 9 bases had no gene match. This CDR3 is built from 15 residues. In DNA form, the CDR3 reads TGTGCCAGCAGTTTCTCCGGGACAGGGTTAACCGAGCAGTACTTC. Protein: CASSFSGTGLTEQYF.

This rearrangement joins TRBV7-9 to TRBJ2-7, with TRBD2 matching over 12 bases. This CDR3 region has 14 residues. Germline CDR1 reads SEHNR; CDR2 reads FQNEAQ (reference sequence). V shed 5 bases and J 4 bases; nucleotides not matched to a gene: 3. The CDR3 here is CASSPGTSGYEQYF. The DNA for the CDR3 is TGTGCCAGCAGCCCCGGGACTAGCGGGTACGAGCAGTACTTC. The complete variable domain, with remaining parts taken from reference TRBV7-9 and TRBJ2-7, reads DTGVSQNPRHKITKRGQNVTFRCDPISEHNRLYWYRQTLGQGPEFLTYFQNEAQLEKSRLLSDRFSAERPKGSFSTLEIQRTEQGDSAMYLCASSPGTSGYEQYFGPGTRLTVT.

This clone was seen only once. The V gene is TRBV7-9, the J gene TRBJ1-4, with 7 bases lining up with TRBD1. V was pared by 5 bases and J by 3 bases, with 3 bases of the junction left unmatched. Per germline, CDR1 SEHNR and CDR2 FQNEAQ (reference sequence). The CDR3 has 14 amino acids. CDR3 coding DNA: TGTGCCAGCAGCCGGGACAGATCTAATGAAAAACTGTTTTTT. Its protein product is CASSRDRSNEKLFF.